This T cell receptor (beta chain) was recorded in a study of blood T cell repertoires in COVID-19. Trimming took off 4 bases at V and 6 bases at J, with 22 bases between the two ends. Germline lookup yields CDR1 SNHLY and CDR2 FYNNEI. The CDR3 has 16 amino acids. Recovered Cohort 3 donors showed two negative PCRs, clearance, or symptom resolution. Using immunoSEQ multiplex PCR, the repertoire was profiled, and TCRdb retains in-frame clones only, with some absent. The sample records about 180,000 clones, 82% being singletons. V usage is TRBV2 and J usage is TRBJ2-7; a possible D gene is TRBD1 (7 bases). Sequenced: PBMCs or T cells enriched from blood (not recorded which). This receptor was obtained from a man between 60 and 75 years old who had recovered from COVID-19. The CDR3 loop reads CASSGGEGTVQVEQYF. The DNA of the CDR3 is TGTGCCAGCAGTGGCGGGGAAGGGACAGTACAAGTCGAGCAGTACTTC.